Listed below are T cell receptor beta chains from one sample, sequenced in a study of OX40 agonist ivuxolimab in advanced cancers. TCRdb's table, derived via immunoSEQ multiplex PCR, lists solely in-frame clones and lacks some. The data hold 70,000 to 100,000 clones, with 85% to 90% observed a single time. Sample: CD4+ or CD8+ T cells sorted from blood, taken in a trial of the OX40 agonist ivuxolimab. Receptor source: an adult with an advanced solid tumor such as melanoma, head and neck, liver or kidney cancer. The CDR3 runs from the conserved cysteine through the conserved F or W. The order of the fields is clone size, D gene, V gene, J gene, CDR3 DNA, CDR3 protein. A D gene is named only where the DNA matches it firmly. For some rows the clone size is stated as once, few or many, or as a class when expanded; others skip it.

size: NA; D: NA; V: TRBV19; J: TRBJ1-1; DNA: TGTGCCAGTAGTTGGGGTCCGAACACTGAAGCTTTCTTT; CDR3: CASSWGPNTEAFF
size: NA; D: NA; V: TRBV5-1; J: TRBJ2-5; DNA: TGCGCCAGCAGCCTCCTACAGGGACCTCAAGAGACCCAGTACTTC; CDR3: CASSLLQGPQETQYF
size: NA; D: TRBD1; V: TRBV7-3; J: TRBJ2-2; DNA: TGTGCCAGCAGCACCACCCTACAGGGGGCGGGCGAGCTGTTTTTT; CDR3: CASSTTLQGAGELFF
size: NA; D: NA; V: TRBV30; J: TRBJ2-1; DNA: TGTGCCTGGAGTGGACTACTAACACACAATGAGCAGTTCTTC; CDR3: CAWSGLLTHNEQFF
size: NA; D: NA; V: TRBV21-1; J: TRBJ2-7; DNA: TGTGCCAGCAGCAAACGCTCTATAGAAAACACCTACCAGAGTCAAGCGAGCCAGTACTTC; CDR3: CASSKRSIENTYQSQASQYF
size: NA; D: TRBD2; V: TRBV25-1; J: TRBJ2-7; DNA: TGTGCCAGCAGTGATTTACTCCTGACTAGCGGCGCCTACGAGCAGTACTTC; CDR3: CASSDLLLTSGAYEQYF
size: NA; D: NA; V: TRBV11-3; J: TRBJ1-1; DNA: TGTGCCAGCAGCCCCGCGGCAGGGGCAGCTTTCTTT; CDR3: CASSPAAGAAFF
size: NA; D: NA; V: TRBV2; J: TRBJ1-2; DNA: TGTGCCAGTACCAACTCCGTACTTTACACCTTC; CDR3: CASTNSVLYTF
size: NA; D: NA; V: TRBV18; J: TRBJ2-5; DNA: TGTGCCAGCCTCGTCGAAGAGACCCAGTACTTC; CDR3: CASLVEETQYF
size: once; D: TRBD2; V: TRBV2; J: TRBJ2-7; DNA: TGTGCCAGCAGTGTCGAAGCGGGAGGATCGGACGAGCAGTACTTC; CDR3: CASSVEAGGSDEQYF
size: once; D: NA; V: TRBV7-9; J: TRBJ2-7; DNA: TGTGCCAGCAGCTACGACCCTTACTACGAGCAGTACTTC; CDR3: CASSYDPYYEQYF
size: few; D: TRBD2; V: TRBV10-3; J: TRBJ2-7; DNA: TGTGCCATCAGTGAAAGGCTAGCGGGGTCCTACGAGCAGTACTTC; CDR3: CAISERLAGSYEQYF
size: NA; D: TRBD1; V: TRBV11-3; J: TRBJ1-1; DNA: TGTGCCAGCAGCTTAACCGGGACAGGGGCGACTGAAGCTTTCTTT; CDR3: CASSLTGTGATEAFF
size: NA; D: NA; V: TRBV11-2; J: TRBJ2-7; DNA: TGTGCCAGCAGCTTAGCCGACGACAGAATCGCCCACGAGCAGTACTTC; CDR3: CASSLADDRIAHEQYF
size: few; D: TRBD1; V: TRBV2; J: TRBJ1-5; DNA: TGTGCCAGCAGACCCCGGACAGGTGAGAATCAGCCCCAGCATTTT; CDR3: CASRPRTGENQPQHF
size: NA; D: TRBD1; V: TRBV11-2; J: TRBJ1-1; DNA: TGTGCCAGCAGCTTGGGACAGGTGAACACTGAAGCTTTCTTT; CDR3: CASSLGQVNTEAFF
size: NA; D: NA; V: TRBV27; J: TRBJ2-7; DNA: TGTGCCAGCGGGGGGAGCTCCTACGAGCAGTACTTC; CDR3: CASGGSSYEQYF
size: NA; D: NA; V: TRBV11-2; J: TRBJ2-2; DNA: TGTGCCAGCAGCTTAGTAAGCGTGGACACCGGGGAGCTGTTTTTT; CDR3: CASSLVSVDTGELFF
size: NA; D: TRBD1; V: TRBV29-1; J: TRBJ1-2; DNA: TGCAGCGTTGAAGATCTAGCAAGGACAGGCTCTGGCTACACCTTC; CDR3: CSVEDLARTGSGYTF
size: NA; D: TRBD2; V: TRBV28; J: TRBJ2-7; DNA: TGTGCCAGCACCACCAGACCGGGACTAGCGGACCACGAGCAGTACTTC; CDR3: CASTTRPGLADHEQYF
size: NA; D: TRBD2; V: TRBV10-2; J: TRBJ2-7; DNA: TGCGCCAGCAGTGTGGGACTAGCGGCCTACGAGCAGTACTTC; CDR3: CASSVGLAAYEQYF
size: NA; D: TRBD1; V: TRBV10-3; J: TRBJ1-1; DNA: TGTGCCATTAGCCAGGCAGGGGGAGACACTGAAGCTTTCTTT; CDR3: CAISQAGGDTEAFF
size: NA; D: NA; V: TRBV10-3; J: TRBJ2-3; DNA: TGTGCCATCAGTCCAGATACGCAGTATTTT; CDR3: CAISPDTQYF
size: NA; D: NA; V: TRBV6-5; J: TRBJ2-7; DNA: TGTGCCAGCAGTTACTCAGGGAGCTTGGGCTACGAGCAGTACTTC; CDR3: CASSYSGSLGYEQYF
size: NA; D: TRBD2; V: TRBV27; J: TRBJ2-1; DNA: TGTGCCAGCCGGACTAGCGGGAGGCTGTTCTTC; CDR3: CASRTSGRLFF
size: NA; D: NA; V: TRBV11-3; J: TRBJ2-3; DNA: TGTGCCAGCATGGGTCGGGGGCTGGGCACAGATACGCAGTATTTT; CDR3: CASMGRGLGTDTQYF
size: NA; D: NA; V: TRBV6-5; J: TRBJ1-2; DNA: TGTGCCAGCAGTTACAACATGGGGCTTGGCTACACCTTC; CDR3: CASSYNMGLGYTF
size: NA; D: NA; V: TRBV27; J: TRBJ1-1; DNA: TGTGCCAGCATGGGACCCCAAGCTTTCTTT; CDR3: CASMGPQAFF
size: NA; D: NA; V: TRBV11-2; J: TRBJ2-5; DNA: TGTGCCAGCAGCCCCCCAGGGAATGAGGGGGAGACCCAGTACTTC; CDR3: CASSPPGNEGETQYF
size: once; D: NA; V: TRBV30; J: TRBJ2-7; DNA: TGTGCCTGGAGTCCACGGGACAAAACCTCGTACGAGCAGTACTTC; CDR3: CAWSPRDKTSYEQYF
size: NA; D: NA; V: TRBV6-5; J: TRBJ2-7; DNA: TGTGCCAGCAGTTGCTCGCGGGCGACCTCCTACGAGCAGTACTTC; CDR3: CASSCSRATSYEQYF
size: NA; D: TRBD1; V: TRBV9; J: TRBJ1-2; DNA: TGTGCCAGCAGCACCCAGACAGGGGGGAACTATGGCTACACCTTC; CDR3: CASSTQTGGNYGYTF
size: NA; D: TRBD2; V: TRBV6-6; J: TRBJ2-1; DNA: TGTGCCAGCAGATATCTAGCGGACCCTAGGAATGAGCAGTTCTTC; CDR3: CASRYLADPRNEQFF
size: NA; D: TRBD1; V: TRBV7-9; J: TRBJ2-1; DNA: TGTGCCAGCAGATACGGGACAGGCTCCTACAATGAGCAGTTCTTC; CDR3: CASRYGTGSYNEQFF
size: NA; D: TRBD2; V: TRBV28; J: TRBJ2-7; DNA: TGTGCCAGCTCCCCCGGGGGGACCCCCTACGAGCAGTACTTC; CDR3: CASSPGGTPYEQYF
size: NA; D: NA; V: TRBV12-5; J: TRBJ2-1; DNA: TGTGCTAGTGGTTTTCCCCCGCTCTTC; CDR3: CASGFPPLF
size: NA; D: NA; V: TRBV5-3; J: TRBJ2-7; DNA: TGTGCCAGCAGCTCACTAGGATCCTACGAGCAGTACTTC; CDR3: CASSSLGSYEQYF
size: NA; D: NA; V: TRBV5-4; J: TRBJ1-2; DNA: TGTGCCACCCGACAGCAAGCGTACTATGGCTACACCTTC; CDR3: CATRQQAYYGYTF
size: NA; D: TRBD2; V: TRBV25-1; J: TRBJ2-1; DNA: TGTGCCAGCAGTGATCAAATGGGGCTAGCGGGAGACAATGAGCAGTTCTTC; CDR3: CASSDQMGLAGDNEQFF
size: NA; D: NA; V: TRBV12-5; J: TRBJ1-1; DNA: TGTGCTAGTGGCCGAGGATCGAACACTGAAGCTTTCTTT; CDR3: CASGRGSNTEAFF
size: NA; D: TRBD2; V: TRBV11-2; J: TRBJ2-3; DNA: TGTGCCAGCAGCCCCGGACTAGCGGGAACAATTGGTACGCAGTATTTT; CDR3: CASSPGLAGTIGTQYF
size: NA; D: NA; V: TRBV2; J: TRBJ2-3; DNA: TGTGCCAGCAGTGAAGCTCCCAGGGGCTCAGATACGCAGTATTTT; CDR3: CASSEAPRGSDTQYF
size: NA; D: TRBD2; V: TRBV27; J: TRBJ2-7; DNA: TGTGCCAGCAGTTTATCTTCCTTAGGATTAGCGGGAGGCGATCACGAGCAGTACTTC; CDR3: CASSLSSLGLAGGDHEQYF
size: NA; D: TRBD1; V: TRBV29-1; J: TRBJ2-5; DNA: TGCAGCGTTGTGGGCCAGGGGGTAGGAGAGACCCAGTACTTC; CDR3: CSVVGQGVGETQYF
size: once; D: NA; V: TRBV7-9; J: TRBJ2-7; DNA: TGTGCCAGCAGCTTAGGGGGGGTGTGGGACCCAACCCTATACGAGCAGTACTTC; CDR3: CASSLGGVWDPTLYEQYF